This TCR beta chain came from a study of blood T cell repertoires in COVID-19. Cohort assignment relied on participant-reported clinical history. The V gene's germline CDR1 is KGHSH and CDR2 LQKENI. The CDR3 length is 13 residues. The V gene lost 6 bases and the J gene lost 10 bases, with 13 bases spanning the gap. Data came from immunoSEQ multiplex PCR; TCRdb stores just in-frame clones and leaves some out. The sample shows roughly 400,000 clones, roughly nine tenths of them seen only once. This clone was seen a handful of times. Specimen: PBMCs or T cells enriched from blood (not recorded which). The TCR was taken from a woman in her 40s who had been exposed to COVID-19. The genes are TRBV18 and TRBJ1-6, with D unresolved. CDR3 nucleotide sequence: TGTGCCAGCTCCCTGAGTACAGACTCACCCCTCCACTTT. This encodes CASSLSTDSPLHF.